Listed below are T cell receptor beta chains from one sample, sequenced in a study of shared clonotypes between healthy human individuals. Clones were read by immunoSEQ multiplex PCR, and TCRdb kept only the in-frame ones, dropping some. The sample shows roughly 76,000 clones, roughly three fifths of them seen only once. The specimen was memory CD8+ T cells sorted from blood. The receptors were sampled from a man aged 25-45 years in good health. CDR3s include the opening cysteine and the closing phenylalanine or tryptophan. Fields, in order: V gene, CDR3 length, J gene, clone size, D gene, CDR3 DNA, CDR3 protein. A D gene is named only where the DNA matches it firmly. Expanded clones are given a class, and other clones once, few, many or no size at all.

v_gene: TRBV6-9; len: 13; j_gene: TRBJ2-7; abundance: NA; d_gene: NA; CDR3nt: TGTGCCAGCAGCCGACAGGGAGGCAACGAGCAGTACTTC; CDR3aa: CASSRQGGNEQYF
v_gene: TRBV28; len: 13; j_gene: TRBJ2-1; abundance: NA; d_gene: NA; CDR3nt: TGTGCCAGCCGCAGTCTAGGGGACAATGAGCAGTTCTTC; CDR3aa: CASRSLGDNEQFF
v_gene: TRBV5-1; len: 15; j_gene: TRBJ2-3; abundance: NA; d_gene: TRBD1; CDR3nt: TGCGCCAGCAGCTTAACCGGGACAGCACCAGATACGCAGTATTTT; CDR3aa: CASSLTGTAPDTQYF
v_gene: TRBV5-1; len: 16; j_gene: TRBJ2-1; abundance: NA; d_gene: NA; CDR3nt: TGCGCCAGCACCCCACAGGGTCTGGGCTCCTACAATGAGCAGTTCTTC; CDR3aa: CASTPQGLGSYNEQFF
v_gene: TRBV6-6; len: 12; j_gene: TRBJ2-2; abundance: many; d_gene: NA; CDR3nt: TGTGCCAGCAGTTATGTCACCGGGGAGCTGTTTTTT; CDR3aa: CASSYVTGELFF
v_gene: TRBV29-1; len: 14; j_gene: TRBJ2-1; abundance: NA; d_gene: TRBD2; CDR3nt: TGCAGCGTACCATCGGGACTATCCTACAATGAGCAGTTCTTC; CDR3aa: CSVPSGLSYNEQFF
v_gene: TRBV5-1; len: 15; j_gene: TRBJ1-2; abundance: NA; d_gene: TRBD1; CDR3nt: TGCGCCACCCAAACAACAGGGGGAGTTAGTGATGGCTACACCTTC; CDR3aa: CATQTTGGVSDGYTF
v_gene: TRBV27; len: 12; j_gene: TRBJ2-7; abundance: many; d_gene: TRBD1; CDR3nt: TGTGCCAGCGGGGACAGGCTGGGGGAGCAGTACTTC; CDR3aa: CASGDRLGEQYF
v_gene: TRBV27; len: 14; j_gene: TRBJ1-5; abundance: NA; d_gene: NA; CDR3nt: TGTGCCAGCAGCCACTACCTGGGTAGTCAGCCCCAGCATTTT; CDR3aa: CASSHYLGSQPQHF
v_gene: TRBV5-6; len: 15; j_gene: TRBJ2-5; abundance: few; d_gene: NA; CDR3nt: TGTGCCAGCAGCTTGGGAGGGGTCTGGGAGGAGACCCAGTACTTC; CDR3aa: CASSLGGVWEETQYF
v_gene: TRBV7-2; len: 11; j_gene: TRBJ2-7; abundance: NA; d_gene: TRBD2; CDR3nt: TGTGCCTTACTAGCGACCTACGAGCAGTACTTC; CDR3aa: CALLATYEQYF
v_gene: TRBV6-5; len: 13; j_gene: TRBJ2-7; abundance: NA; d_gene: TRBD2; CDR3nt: TGTGCCAGCAGTAAAACTAGCGGCTACGAGCAGTACTTC; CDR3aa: CASSKTSGYEQYF
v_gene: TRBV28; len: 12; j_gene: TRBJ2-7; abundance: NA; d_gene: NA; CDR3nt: TGTGCCAGCAGTTTAGGGCCCGGGGAGCAGTACTTC; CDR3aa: CASSLGPGEQYF
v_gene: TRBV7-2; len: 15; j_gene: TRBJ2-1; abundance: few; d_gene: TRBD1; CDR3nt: TGTGCCAGCAGCATCACAGGGGGCTTCGGCAATGAGCAGTTCTTC; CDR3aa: CASSITGGFGNEQFF
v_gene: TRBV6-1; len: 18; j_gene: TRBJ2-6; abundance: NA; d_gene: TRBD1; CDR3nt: TGTGCCAGCAGTGAAGCGGGACAGGGGGCGTCTGGGGCCAACGTCCTGACTTTC; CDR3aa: CASSEAGQGASGANVLTF
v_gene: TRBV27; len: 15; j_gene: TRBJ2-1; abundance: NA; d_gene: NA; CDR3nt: TGTGCCAGCACCACCTTCCGGGGGTCCTACAATGAGCAGTTCTTC; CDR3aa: CASTTFRGSYNEQFF
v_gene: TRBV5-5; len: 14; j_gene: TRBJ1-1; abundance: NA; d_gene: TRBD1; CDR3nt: TGTGCCAGCAGCTACGGACAGGTCAGCACTGAAGCTTTCTTT; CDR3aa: CASSYGQVSTEAFF
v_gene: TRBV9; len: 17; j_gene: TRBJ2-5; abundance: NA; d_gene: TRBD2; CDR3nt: TGTGCCAGCAGCGCAGGAGAGACAACTAGCGGGAGAGAGACCCAGTACTTC; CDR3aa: CASSAGETTSGRETQYF
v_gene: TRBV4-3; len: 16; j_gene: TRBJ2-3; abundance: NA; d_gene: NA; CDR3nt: TGCGCCAGCAGCCAAGAAACGGGAGTGGGAACAGATACGCAGTATTTT; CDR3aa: CASSQETGVGTDTQYF
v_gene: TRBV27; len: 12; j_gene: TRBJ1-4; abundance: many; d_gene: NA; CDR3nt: TGTGCCAGCAGACAGGGAGGCGAAAAACTGTTTTTT; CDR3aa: CASRQGGEKLFF